The sequence of this TCR beta chain was determined in a study of T cells after posttransplantation cyclophosphamide. Study-wide results and limits: Blood and skin or GI T cell repertoires showed limited TRB overlap.

Clones were sequenced by immunoSEQ multiplex PCR, and TCRdb holds only the in-frame ones, with some missing. The table records under 20,000 clones without singletons, the ten largest covering around 0.57%. CDR1 is MNHEY, CDR2 SMNVEV, per germline (reference sequence). This CDR3 spans 15 amino acids. V shed 6 bases and J 3 bases; nucleotides not matched to a gene: 9. Cyclophosphamide on days +3 and +4 followed busulfan-fludarabine conditioning and a marrow graft. This clone has at least ten counts. Its antigen is currently unknown. This material consisted of PBMCs, taken after allogeneic stem cell transplant with posttransplant cyclophosphamide. This TCR derives from a female patient under 45 who received an allogeneic stem cell transplant from a related donor, was CMV-positive, and had no GVHD. Part of the T cell pool may stem from the graft donor. This chain joins TRBV27 and TRBJ2-7; TRBD2 matches 9 bases. The CDR3 DNA follows: TGTGCCAGCAGGGCTAGCGGGAATTTGGTCTACGAGCAGTACTTC. Translating gives CASRASGNLVYEQYF.